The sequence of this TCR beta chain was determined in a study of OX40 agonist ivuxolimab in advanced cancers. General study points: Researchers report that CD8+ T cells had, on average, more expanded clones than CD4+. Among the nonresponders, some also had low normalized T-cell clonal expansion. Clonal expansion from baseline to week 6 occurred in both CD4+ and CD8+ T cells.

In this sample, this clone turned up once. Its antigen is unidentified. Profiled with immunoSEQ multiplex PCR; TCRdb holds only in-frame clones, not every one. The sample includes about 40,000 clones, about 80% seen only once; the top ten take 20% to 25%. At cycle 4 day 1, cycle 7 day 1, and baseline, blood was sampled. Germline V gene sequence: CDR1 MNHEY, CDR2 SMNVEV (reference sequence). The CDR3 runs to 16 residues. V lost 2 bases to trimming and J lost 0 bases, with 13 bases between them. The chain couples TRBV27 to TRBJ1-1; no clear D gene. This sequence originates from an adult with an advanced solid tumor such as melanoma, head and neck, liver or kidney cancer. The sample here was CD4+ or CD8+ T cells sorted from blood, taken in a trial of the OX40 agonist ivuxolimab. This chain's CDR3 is CASSLSAGYMNTEAFF. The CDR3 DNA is TGTGCCAGCAGTTTAAGCGCAGGTTATATGAACACTGAAGCTTTCTTT.